This passage covers 13 T cell receptor beta chains from one sample sequenced in a study of cytomegalovirus exposure and HLA in healthy donors. Measured with immunoSEQ multiplex PCR; TCRdb has only the in-frame clones, and not every one. The profile shows some 200,000 clones, around nine tenths of them singletons. The sample taken for sequencing was PBMCs. These receptors all come from a woman in her late teens or twenties in good health and CMV-seronegative.

The chain joins TRBV7-6 to TRBJ2-1; tentative D call: TRBD2 (5 bases). Germline CDR1 SGHVS, CDR2 FNYEAQ. Trimming left V 5 bases short and J 0 bases short, with 11 bases between. The CDR3 length is 15 residues. CDR3 coding DNA: TGTGCCAGCAGCCCAGAGCGGAGCTCCTACAATGAGCAGTTCTTC. It codes for CASSPERSSYNEQFF.

The chain links TRBV6-4 to TRBJ2-7, with D tentatively TRBD2 (5 bases). CDR1 and CDR2 from the germline V gene are MRHNA and SNTAGT. V was pared by 7 bases and J by 9 bases, with 25 bases between. The CDR3 spans 15 residues. CDR3 sequence (DNA): TGTGCCAGCAAGCCGGAGAACAGCCGGAAGGCGGGGCAGTACTTC. Residues: CASKPENSRKAGQYF.

The chain is built from TRBV5-8 and TRBJ2-3, with 12 bases fitting TRBD1. Germline V gene data show CDR1 as SGHTS and CDR2 as YDEGEE. V shed 3 bases and J 6 bases; nucleotides not matched to a gene: 5. The CDR3 loop spans 15 amino acids. The chain's CDR3 is CASSSRDRGHDTQYF. CDR3 coding DNA: TGTGCCAGCAGCTCCCGGGACAGGGGGCATGATACGCAGTATTTT.

The rearrangement joins TRBV28 to TRBJ1-4; the D gene is possibly TRBD1 (5 bases). Germline V gene sequence: CDR1 MDHEN, CDR2 SYDVKM. Trimming stripped 7 bases from V and 8 bases from J, with 11 bases between. CDR3 length equals 12 residues. The DNA of the CDR3 is TGTGCCAGCAAGCGGGACTCCGAAAAACTGTTTTTT. It specifies CASKRDSEKLFF.

This CDR3 is CASSPGTFGNTEAFF. The CDR3, as DNA: TGTGCCAGCAGCCCCGGGACTTTCGGGAACACTGAAGCTTTCTTT. The chain uses TRBV6-4 and TRBJ1-1, with D possibly matching TRBD1 (5 bases). This CDR3 has 15 amino acids. Trimming took off 6 bases at V and 1 base at J, with 15 bases between the two ends. The germline CDR1 and CDR2 sequences are MRHNA and SNTAGT.

V and J are TRBV14 and TRBJ2-7, with D possibly matching TRBD2 (6 bases). The germline V gene encodes CDR1 SGHDN and CDR2 FVKESK. CDR3 length: 16 amino acids. V lost 1 base to trimming and J lost 2 bases, with 15 bases between them. The CDR3 sequence: CASSQGRAGGTYEQYF. As DNA, the CDR3 is TGTGCCAGCAGCCAAGGGAGGGCCGGGGGAACCTACGAGCAGTACTTC. The full variable domain, completed using reference TRBV14 and TRBJ2-7, is EAGVTQFPSHSVIEKGQTVTLRCDPISGHDNLYWYRRVMGKEIKFLLHFVKESKQDESGMPNNRFLAERTGGTYSTLKVQPAELEDSGVYFCASSQGRAGGTYEQYFGPGTRLTVT.

This chain links TRBV15 with TRBJ1-2, with D possibly being TRBD1 (5 bases). The V end lost 3 bases, the J end lost 0 bases, and 17 bases lay between the germline ends. The CDR3 is 17 residues long. Per germline, CDR1 LNHNV and CDR2 YYDKDF (reference sequence). CDR3 sequence reads: CATSRFRAGISNYGYTF. In DNA, the CDR3 is TGTGCCACCAGCAGGTTCAGGGCCGGAATATCTAACTATGGCTACACCTTC.

The chain has TRBV11-2 and TRBJ1-1; TRBD1 aligns across 7 bases. Trimming at V came to 1 base and at J to 5 bases, leaving 13 bases not matched to a gene. CDR3 length: 17 amino acids. Germline V lookup: CDR1 SGHAT, CDR2 FQNNGV. Here the CDR3 reads CASSLGVVGPRGTEAFF. The CDR3 nucleotides are TGTGCCAGCAGCTTAGGGGTGGTGGGTCCCAGGGGGACTGAAGCTTTCTTT.

The count of this clone is one. The J gene is TRBJ2-7, the V gene TRBV11-1, with 8 bases matching TRBD2. V gave up 5 bases and J gave up 3 bases; unmatched junction bases: 12. CDR1 SGHAT and CDR2 FQDESV come from the germline V gene (reference sequence). The CDR3 has 16 amino acids. CDR3 sequence: CASSPTQERGNYEQYF. The CDR3 DNA is TGTGCCAGCAGCCCGACTCAGGAGCGGGGGAACTACGAGCAGTACTTC.

Only one count was recorded for this clone. The rearrangement joins TRBV6-6 to TRBJ2-2, with 9 bases lining up with TRBD1. This CDR3 spans 15 amino acids. Germline CDR1 and CDR2: MNHNY and SVGAGI (reference sequence). V was clipped by 2 bases and J by 5 bases; unmatched bases: 3. The CDR3 here is CASSYRQGGTGELFF. The CDR3, as DNA: TGTGCCAGCAGTTACCGACAGGGGGGTACCGGGGAGCTGTTTTTT.

The chain uses TRBV19 and TRBJ1-2; D not resolved. V dropped 3 bases and J dropped 8 bases, with 19 bases sitting between them. CDR3 length: 15 residues. CDR1 and CDR2 (germline): LNHDA, SQIVND (reference sequence). CDR3 loop: CASSIDWRGERGYTF. The CDR3 nucleotides read TGTGCCAGTAGTATTGATTGGCGGGGAGAAAGGGGCTACACCTTC.

The V and J genes are TRBV5-6 and TRBJ2-2, with TRBD2 as a possible D gene (6 bases). Germline V CDR1 and CDR2: SGHDT, YYEEEE. V was pared by 2 bases and J by 2 bases, with 10 bases between. The CDR3 totals 15 residues. The CDR3 DNA follows: TGTGCCAGCAGCTTACCGGGAGCCAACACCGGGGAGCTGTTTTTT. It translates to CASSLPGANTGELFF.

V gene TRBV30 combines with J gene TRBJ1-3; 7 positions match TRBD1. This CDR3 has 15 amino acids. Trimming cost V 3 bases and J 2 bases; bases outside gene matches: 7. Germline V gene sequence: CDR1 GTSNPN, CDR2 SVGIG (reference sequence). The CDR3 here is CAWSQGTDPGNTIYF. In DNA, the CDR3 is TGTGCCTGGAGCCAGGGGACAGACCCTGGAAACACCATATATTTT.